Here is one T cell receptor (beta chain) with its context. This CDR3 has 16 amino acids. These data come from a study of shared clonotypes between healthy human individuals. Sorted-subset replicate PCRs used 200 ng DNA, approximately 27,000 T cell genomes. Per the authors' pipeline: From ImmunoSEQ came sequences covering only the junction and carrying no quality scores, so filtering differed. Profiling relied on immunoSEQ multiplex PCR, and the TCRdb table lists in-frame clones only, not all of them. That table furnishes V, J and clone size, whereas the DNA furnished D and trimming. Here the sample spans fewer than 200,000 clones, 60% to 75% being singletons.

This chain links TRBV22-1 with TRBJ1-2. TRBV22-1 is annotated as a pseudogene. Material: memory CD4+ T cells sorted from blood. The subset: CD45RA-negative fraction. The sequence derives from a man aged 30 to 39 in good health. The CDR3 sequence is CPGRAAQARKTYGYTF. In nucleotides, the CDR3 is TGTCCTGGGAGGGCCGCACAAGCGAGAAAGACCTATGGCTACACCTTC.